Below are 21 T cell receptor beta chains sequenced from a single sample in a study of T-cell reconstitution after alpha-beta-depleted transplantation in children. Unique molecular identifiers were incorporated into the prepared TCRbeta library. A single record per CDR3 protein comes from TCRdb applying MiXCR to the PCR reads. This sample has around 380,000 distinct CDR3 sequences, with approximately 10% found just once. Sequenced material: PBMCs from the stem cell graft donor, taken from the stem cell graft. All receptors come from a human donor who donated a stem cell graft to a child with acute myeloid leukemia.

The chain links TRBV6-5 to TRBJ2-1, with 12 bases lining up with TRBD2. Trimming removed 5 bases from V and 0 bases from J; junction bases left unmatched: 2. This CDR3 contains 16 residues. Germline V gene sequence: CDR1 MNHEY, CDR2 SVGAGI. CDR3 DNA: TGTGCCAGCAGTCGGGGACTAGCGGGCTCCTACAATGAGCAGTTCTTC. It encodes CASSRGLAGSYNEQFF.

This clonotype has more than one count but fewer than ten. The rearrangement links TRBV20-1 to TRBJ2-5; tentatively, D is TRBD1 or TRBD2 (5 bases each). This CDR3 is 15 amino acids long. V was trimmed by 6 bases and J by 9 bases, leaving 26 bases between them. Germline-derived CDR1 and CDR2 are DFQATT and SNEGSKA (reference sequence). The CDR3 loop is CSAPMGVGEFGAQYF. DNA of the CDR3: TGCAGTGCACCCATGGGGGTAGGGGAATTTGGGGCCCAGTACTTC.

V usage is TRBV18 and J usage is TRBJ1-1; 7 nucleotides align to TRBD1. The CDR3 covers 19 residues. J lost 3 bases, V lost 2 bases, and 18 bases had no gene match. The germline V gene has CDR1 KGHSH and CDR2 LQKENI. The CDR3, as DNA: TGTGCCAGCTCACCATCTACTACCTTCATGCAGGGGGTGGACACTGAAGCTTTCTTT. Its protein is CASSPSTTFMQGVDTEAFF. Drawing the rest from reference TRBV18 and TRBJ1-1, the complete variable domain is NAGVMQNPRHLVRRRGQEARLRCSPMKGHSHVYWYRQLPEEGLKFMVYLQKENIIDESGMPKERFSAEFPKEGPSILRIQQVVRGDSAAYFCASSPSTTFMQGVDTEAFFGQGTRLTVV.

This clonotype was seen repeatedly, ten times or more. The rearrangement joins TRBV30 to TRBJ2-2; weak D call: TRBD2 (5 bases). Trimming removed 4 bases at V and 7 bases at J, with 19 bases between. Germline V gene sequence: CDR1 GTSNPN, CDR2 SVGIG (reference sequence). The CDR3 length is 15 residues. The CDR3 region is CAWTTPSSGVGELFF. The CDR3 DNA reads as TGTGCCTGGACGACCCCTAGCTCCGGAGTCGGGGAGCTGTTTTTT.

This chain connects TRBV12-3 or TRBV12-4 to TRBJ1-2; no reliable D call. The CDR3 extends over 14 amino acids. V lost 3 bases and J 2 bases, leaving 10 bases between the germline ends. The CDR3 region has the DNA TGTGCCAGCAGTTTTAGGACGGTAAACTATGGCTACACCTTC. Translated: CASSFRTVNYGYTF.

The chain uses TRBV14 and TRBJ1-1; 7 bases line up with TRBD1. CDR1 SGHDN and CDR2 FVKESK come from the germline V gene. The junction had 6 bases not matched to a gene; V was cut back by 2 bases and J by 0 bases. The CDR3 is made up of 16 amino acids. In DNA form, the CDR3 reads TGTGCCAGCAGCCAAAAACTGGGACAGCTGAACACTGAAGCTTTCTTT. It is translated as CASSQKLGQLNTEAFF. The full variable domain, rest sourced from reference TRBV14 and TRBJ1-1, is EAGVTQFPSHSVIEKGQTVTLRCDPISGHDNLYWYRRVMGKEIKFLLHFVKESKQDESGMPNNRFLAERTGGTYSTLKVQPAELEDSGVYFCASSQKLGQLNTEAFFGQGTRLTVV.

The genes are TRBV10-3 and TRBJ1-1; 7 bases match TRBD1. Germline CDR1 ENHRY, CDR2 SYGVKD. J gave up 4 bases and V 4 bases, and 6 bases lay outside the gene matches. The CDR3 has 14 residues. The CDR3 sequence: CAISVRGGSTEAFF. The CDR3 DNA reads TGTGCCATCAGTGTCAGGGGGGGTAGCACTGAAGCTTTCTTT.

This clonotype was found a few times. The CDR3 loop is CASSADASYEQYF. CDR3 nucleotides: TGTGCCAGCAGCGCGGACGCAAGCTACGAGCAGTACTTC. V is TRBV5-6 and J is TRBJ2-7; D gene uncertain. Germline values: CDR1 SGHDT, CDR2 YYEEEE. V was trimmed by 4 bases and J by 3 bases, leaving 11 bases between them. This CDR3 has 13 amino acids.

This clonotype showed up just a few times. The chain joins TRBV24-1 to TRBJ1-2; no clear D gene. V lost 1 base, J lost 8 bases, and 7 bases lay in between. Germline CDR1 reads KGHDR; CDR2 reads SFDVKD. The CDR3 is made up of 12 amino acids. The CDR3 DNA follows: TGTGCCACCAGTGATTTCAGGCCGGGCTACACCTTC. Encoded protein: CATSDFRPGYTF.

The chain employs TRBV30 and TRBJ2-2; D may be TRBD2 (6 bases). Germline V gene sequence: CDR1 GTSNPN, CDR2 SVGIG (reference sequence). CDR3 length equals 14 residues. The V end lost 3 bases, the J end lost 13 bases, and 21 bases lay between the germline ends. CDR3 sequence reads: CAWRTIGGALGLFF. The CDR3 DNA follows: TGTGCCTGGAGGACTATAGGAGGGGCTCTTGGGCTGTTTTTT.

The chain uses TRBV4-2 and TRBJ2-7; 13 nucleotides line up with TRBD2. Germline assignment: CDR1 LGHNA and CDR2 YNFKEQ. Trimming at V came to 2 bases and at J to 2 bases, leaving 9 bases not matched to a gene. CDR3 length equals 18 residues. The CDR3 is CASSQRSRTSGRAYEQYF. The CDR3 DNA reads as TGTGCCAGCAGCCAACGCTCCCGGACTAGCGGGAGAGCCTACGAGCAGTACTTC.

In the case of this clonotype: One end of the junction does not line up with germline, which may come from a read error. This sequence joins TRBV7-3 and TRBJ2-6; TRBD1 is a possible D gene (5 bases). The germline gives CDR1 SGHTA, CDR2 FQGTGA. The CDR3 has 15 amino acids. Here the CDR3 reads CASSLESSGANGLTF. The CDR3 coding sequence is TGTGCCAGCAGCTTAGAGTCATCTGGGGCCAACGGCCTGACTTTC. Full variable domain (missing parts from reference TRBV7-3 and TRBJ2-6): GAGVSQTPSNKVTEKGKYVELRCDPISGHTALYWYRQSLGQGPEFLIYFQGTGAADDSGLPNDRFFAVRPEGSVSTLKIQRTERGDSAVYLCASSLESSGANGLTFGAGSRLTVL.

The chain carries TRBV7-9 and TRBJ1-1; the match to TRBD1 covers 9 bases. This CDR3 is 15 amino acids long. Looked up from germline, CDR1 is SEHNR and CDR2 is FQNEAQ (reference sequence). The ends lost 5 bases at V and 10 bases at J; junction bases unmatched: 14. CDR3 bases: TGTGCCAGCAGCGATAACAGGGGGCGAGGAAGAGGAGCTTTCTTT. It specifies CASSDNRGRGRGAFF. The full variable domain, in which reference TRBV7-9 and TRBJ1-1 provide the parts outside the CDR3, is DTGVSQNPRHKITKRGQNVTFRCDPISEHNRLYWYRQTLGQGPEFLTYFQNEAQLEKSRLLSDRFSAERPKGSFSTLEIQRTEQGDSAMYLCASSDNRGRGRGAFFGQGTRLTVV.

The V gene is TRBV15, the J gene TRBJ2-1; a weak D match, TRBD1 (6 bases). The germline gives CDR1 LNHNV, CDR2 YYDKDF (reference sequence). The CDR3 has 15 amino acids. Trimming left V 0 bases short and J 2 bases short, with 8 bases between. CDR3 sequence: CATSRDRGPYNEQFF. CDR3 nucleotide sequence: TGTGCCACCAGCAGAGACAGGGGACCCTACAATGAGCAGTTCTTC.

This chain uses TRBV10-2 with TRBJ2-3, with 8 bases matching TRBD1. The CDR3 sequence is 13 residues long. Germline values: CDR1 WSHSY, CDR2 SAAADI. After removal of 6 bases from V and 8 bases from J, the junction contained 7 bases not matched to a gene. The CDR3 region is CASRGQGGGTQYF. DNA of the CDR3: TGCGCCAGCAGAGGACAGGGCGGCGGTACGCAGTATTTT.

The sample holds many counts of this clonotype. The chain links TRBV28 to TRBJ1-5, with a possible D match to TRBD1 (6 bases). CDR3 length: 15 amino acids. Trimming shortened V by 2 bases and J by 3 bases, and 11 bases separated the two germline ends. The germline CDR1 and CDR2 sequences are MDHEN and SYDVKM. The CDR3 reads CASSLGGANNQPQHF. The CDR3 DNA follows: TGTGCCAGCAGTTTAGGGGGGGCAAACAATCAGCCCCAGCATTTT.

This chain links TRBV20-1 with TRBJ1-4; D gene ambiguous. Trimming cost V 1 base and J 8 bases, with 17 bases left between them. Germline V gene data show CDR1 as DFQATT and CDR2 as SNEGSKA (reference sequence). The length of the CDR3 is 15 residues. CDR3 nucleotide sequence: TGCAGTGCTAGAGGGCAGGCCTCCCTAGGCGAAAAACTGTTTTTT. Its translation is CSARGQASLGEKLFF.

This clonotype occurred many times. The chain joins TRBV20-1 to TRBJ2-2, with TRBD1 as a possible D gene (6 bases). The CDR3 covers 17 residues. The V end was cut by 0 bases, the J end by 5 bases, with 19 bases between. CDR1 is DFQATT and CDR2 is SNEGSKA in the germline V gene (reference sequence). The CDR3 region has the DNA TGCAGTGCTAGAGATGGGACCGGGACCCAGGGGACCGGGGAGCTGTTTTTT. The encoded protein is CSARDGTGTQGTGELFF.

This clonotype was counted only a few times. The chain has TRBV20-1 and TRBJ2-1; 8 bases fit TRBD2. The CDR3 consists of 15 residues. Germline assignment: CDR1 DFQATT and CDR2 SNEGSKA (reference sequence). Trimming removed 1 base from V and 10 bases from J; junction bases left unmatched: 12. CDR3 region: CSARVGSGILREQFF. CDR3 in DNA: TGCAGTGCTAGAGTTGGTAGCGGGATTTTGCGCGAGCAGTTCTTC.

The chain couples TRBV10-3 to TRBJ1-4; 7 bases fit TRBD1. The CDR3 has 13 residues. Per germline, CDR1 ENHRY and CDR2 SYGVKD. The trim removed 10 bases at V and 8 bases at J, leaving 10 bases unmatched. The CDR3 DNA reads TGTGCCACCTCAGGGGGGGTGCGAGAAAAACTGTTTTTT. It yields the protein CATSGGVREKLFF.

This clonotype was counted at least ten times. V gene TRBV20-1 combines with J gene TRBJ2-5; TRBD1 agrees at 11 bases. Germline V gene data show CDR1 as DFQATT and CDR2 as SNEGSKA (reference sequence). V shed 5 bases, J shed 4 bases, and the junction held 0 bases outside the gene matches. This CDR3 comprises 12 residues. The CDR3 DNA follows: TGCAGTGCTGGGACAGGGGGAGAGACCCAGTACTTC. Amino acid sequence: CSAGTGGETQYF.